This TCR beta chain was retrieved from a study of blood T cells in healthy people across ages. Regarding the study as a whole: Aged donors had fewer naive CD4+ cells and lower diversity than long-lived donors. Strong correlation was found linking TCR beta diversity to naive T cell percentage. While age rose, TCR beta diversity per million T cells dropped in a roughly linear way. Researchers deemed the diversity estimates from one million T cells underestimates.

Note on this clonotype: Antigen specificity is unknown. A much larger clone is a single base away; this may be a read error.

Primers used in a second PCR of about 7 to 12 cycles were a sample-barcoded 5' primer and a J-beta primer mix. TCRdb itself ran the 5' RACE reads through MiXCR, one entry per CDR3 protein. Of about 580,000 distinct CDR3 sequences listed, roughly 48% are singletons. The CDR3 sequence is 14 residues long. The V gene's germline CDR1 is MNHNY and CDR2 SVGAGI (reference sequence). V shed 5 bases and J shed 5 bases, with 13 bases lying between them. The clonotype originates from an elderly man in good health. The J gene is TRBJ1-5, the V gene TRBV6-6, with a possible D match to TRBD1 (5 bases). The sample was blood. The CDR3 nucleotides are TGTGCCAGCAGTGACGCAGGGTTACATCAGCCCCAGCATTTT. As protein: CASSDAGLHQPQHF.